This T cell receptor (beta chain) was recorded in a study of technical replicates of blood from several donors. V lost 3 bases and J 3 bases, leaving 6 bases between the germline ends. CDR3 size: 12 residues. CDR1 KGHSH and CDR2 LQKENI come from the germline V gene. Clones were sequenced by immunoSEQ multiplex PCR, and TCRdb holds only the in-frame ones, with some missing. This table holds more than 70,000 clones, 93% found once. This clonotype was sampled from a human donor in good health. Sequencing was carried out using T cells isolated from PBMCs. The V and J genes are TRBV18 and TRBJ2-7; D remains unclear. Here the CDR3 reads CASSPVNYEQYF. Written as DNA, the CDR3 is TGTGCCAGCTCACCCGTTAACTACGAGCAGTACTTC.